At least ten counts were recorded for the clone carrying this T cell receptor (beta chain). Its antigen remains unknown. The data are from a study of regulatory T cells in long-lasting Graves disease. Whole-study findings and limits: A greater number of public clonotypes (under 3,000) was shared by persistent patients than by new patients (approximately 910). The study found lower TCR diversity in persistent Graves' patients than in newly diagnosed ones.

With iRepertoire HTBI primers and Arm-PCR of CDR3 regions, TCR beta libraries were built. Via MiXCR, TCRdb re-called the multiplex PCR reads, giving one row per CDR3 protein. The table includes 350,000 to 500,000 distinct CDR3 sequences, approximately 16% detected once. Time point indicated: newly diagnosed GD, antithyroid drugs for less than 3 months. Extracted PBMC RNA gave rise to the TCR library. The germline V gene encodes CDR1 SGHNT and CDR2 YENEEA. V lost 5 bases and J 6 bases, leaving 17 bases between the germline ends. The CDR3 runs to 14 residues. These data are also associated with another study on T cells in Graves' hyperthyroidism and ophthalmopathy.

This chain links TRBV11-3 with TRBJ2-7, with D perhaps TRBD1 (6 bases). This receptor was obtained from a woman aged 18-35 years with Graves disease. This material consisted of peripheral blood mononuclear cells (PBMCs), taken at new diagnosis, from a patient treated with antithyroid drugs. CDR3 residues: CASSPTPQGIEQYF. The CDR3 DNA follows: TGTGCCAGCAGCCCAACCCCACAGGGTATCGAGCAGTACTTC.